Listed below are T cell receptor beta chains from one sample, sequenced in a study of brain T cells in children with intractable seizures. Assay: immunoSEQ multiplex PCR; the TCRdb copy retains only in-frame clones and omits some. The data show 110,000 or so clones, 90% to 95% seen once. The sequences come from peripheral blood, collected at surgery. These receptors all come from a boy under two years old with hemimegalencephaly and intractable seizures. Each CDR3 is given with its conserved first and last residue. A D gene is named only where the DNA matches it firmly. Where a row states a size, it is once, few, many or the class of an expanded clone; other rows omit it.

d_gene,abundance,v_gene,j_gene,CDR3nt,CDR3aa
TRBD2,NA,TRBV5-4,TRBJ2-1,TGTGCCAGCAGCTTGAGACTAGCGGGAGGGCCGTCCTACAATGAGCAGTTCTTC,CASSLRLAGGPSYNEQFF
TRBD2,NA,TRBV9,TRBJ2-3,TGTGCCAGCAGCCCCCGGGTAGCGGGAGGTACAGATACGCAGTATTTT,CASSPRVAGGTDTQYF
TRBD1,NA,TRBV6-1,TRBJ1-2,TGTGCCAGCAGTGAAAATCAGGGGGCAGGAGGCTACACCTTC,CASSENQGAGGYTF
NA,NA,TRBV7-6,TRBJ2-1,TGTGCCAGCAGCTCCCCACAGGGAAAAAAATCCAATGAGCAGTTCTTC,CASSSPQGKKSNEQFF
NA,NA,TRBV7-2,TRBJ2-1,TGTGCCAGCAGCTCCGGGACCCGCAGGTTCTTC,CASSSGTRRFF
TRBD2,NA,TRBV28,TRBJ2-5,TGTGCCAGCAGTTTTGCTCTAGCGGGGAGGGAGACCCAGTACTTC,CASSFALAGRETQYF
NA,NA,TRBV27,TRBJ2-7,TGTGCCAGCAGCCTGGGCAGGGGCTACGAGCAGTACTTC,CASSLGRGYEQYF
NA,NA,TRBV25-1,TRBJ1-3,TGTGCCAGCAGTGAATACCCCGGGGTAGGAAACACCATATATTTT,CASSEYPGVGNTIYF
TRBD1,once,TRBV19,TRBJ1-2,TGTGCCAGTAGTACCGGGACAGTTTATGGCTACACCTTC,CASSTGTVYGYTF
NA,NA,TRBV5-1,TRBJ2-5,TGCGCCAGCAGCTTGTTTAACGGGTTAGGAGAGACCCAGTACTTC,CASSLFNGLGETQYF
TRBD1,NA,TRBV6-5,TRBJ2-4,TGTGCCAGCAGCCGTTGGACAGGGTTTCGGAACATTCAGTACTTC,CASSRWTGFRNIQYF
NA,NA,TRBV21-1,TRBJ2-3,TGTGCCAGCAGCAAAGAAGGGGGCCCAGATACGCAGTATTTT,CASSKEGGPDTQYF
NA,NA,TRBV9,TRBJ1-1,TGTGCCAGCAGCGAGGGGACGGCCCCCGGCACTGAAGCTTTCTTT,CASSEGTAPGTEAFF
NA,few,TRBV3-1/TRBV3-2,TRBJ1-2,TGTGCCAGCAGCCCATTTAGGGGCTATGGCTACACCTTC,CASSPFRGYGYTF
NA,NA,TRBV5-6,TRBJ1-6,TGTGCCAGCAGCGCAGCGGTTGATAATTCACCCCTCCACTTT,CASSAAVDNSPLHF
NA,NA,TRBV5-5,TRBJ1-1,TGTGCCAGCAGTCGCGGGGGGCGATGGGGGACTGAAGCTTTCTTT,CASSRGGRWGTEAFF
TRBD1,once,TRBV29-1,TRBJ2-7,TGCAGCGCCCTGCGGCAAGGACAGGGTTCCTACGAGCAGTACTTC,CSALRQGQGSYEQYF
NA,NA,TRBV9,TRBJ1-2,TGTGCCAGCAGCGTAGGGGGATTTAACTATGGCTACACCTTC,CASSVGGFNYGYTF
NA,NA,TRBV7-2,TRBJ2-3,TGTGCCAGCAGCCCTAACGCAGGGTTAGATACGCAGTATTTT,CASSPNAGLDTQYF
NA,NA,TRBV7-9,TRBJ1-2,TGTGCCAGCAGCTTCGGGTCTTCTGGGGATGGCTACACCTTC,CASSFGSSGDGYTF
NA,NA,TRBV15,TRBJ2-1,TGTGCCACCAGCAGGGCCCCGCGGGGTCGGGATGAGCAGTTCTTC,CATSRAPRGRDEQFF
TRBD2,NA,TRBV27,TRBJ2-7,TGTGCCAGCAGTTTATATGATACTAGCGCCCAGGACGAGCAGTACTTC,CASSLYDTSAQDEQYF
TRBD1,NA,TRBV5-3,TRBJ1-2,TGTGCCAGAAGCCAAATCCACCTCCAGGGGGCTAGGTATGGCTACACCTTC,CARSQIHLQGARYGYTF
NA,NA,TRBV9,TRBJ2-3,TGTGCCAGCAGCGTAGCACAGGGCACAGATACGCAGTATTTT,CASSVAQGTDTQYF
NA,NA,TRBV11-2,TRBJ2-2,TGTGCCAGCAGCTTAGAGTTTGGGGGGGAGCTGTTTTTT,CASSLEFGGELFF
NA,NA,TRBV5-1,TRBJ2-3,TGCGCCAGCAGCTTGGGCAGGGGGGTATCAGATACGCAGTATTTT,CASSLGRGVSDTQYF
NA,NA,TRBV6-1,TRBJ1-5,TGTGCCAGCAGTGAATGGATAGGGTTATTTAATCAGCCCCAGCATTTT,CASSEWIGLFNQPQHF
NA,NA,TRBV28,TRBJ2-7,TGTGCCAGCAGGGGGGGACATAAGAACTACGAGCAGTACTTC,CASRGGHKNYEQYF
NA,NA,TRBV6-5,TRBJ1-2,TGTGCCAGCAGTCGGACCGACAACTATGGCTACACCTTC,CASSRTDNYGYTF
NA,NA,TRBV28,TRBJ2-3,TGTGCCAGCAGTTTAAGCCGGGGTGGCACAGATACGCAGTATTTT,CASSLSRGGTDTQYF